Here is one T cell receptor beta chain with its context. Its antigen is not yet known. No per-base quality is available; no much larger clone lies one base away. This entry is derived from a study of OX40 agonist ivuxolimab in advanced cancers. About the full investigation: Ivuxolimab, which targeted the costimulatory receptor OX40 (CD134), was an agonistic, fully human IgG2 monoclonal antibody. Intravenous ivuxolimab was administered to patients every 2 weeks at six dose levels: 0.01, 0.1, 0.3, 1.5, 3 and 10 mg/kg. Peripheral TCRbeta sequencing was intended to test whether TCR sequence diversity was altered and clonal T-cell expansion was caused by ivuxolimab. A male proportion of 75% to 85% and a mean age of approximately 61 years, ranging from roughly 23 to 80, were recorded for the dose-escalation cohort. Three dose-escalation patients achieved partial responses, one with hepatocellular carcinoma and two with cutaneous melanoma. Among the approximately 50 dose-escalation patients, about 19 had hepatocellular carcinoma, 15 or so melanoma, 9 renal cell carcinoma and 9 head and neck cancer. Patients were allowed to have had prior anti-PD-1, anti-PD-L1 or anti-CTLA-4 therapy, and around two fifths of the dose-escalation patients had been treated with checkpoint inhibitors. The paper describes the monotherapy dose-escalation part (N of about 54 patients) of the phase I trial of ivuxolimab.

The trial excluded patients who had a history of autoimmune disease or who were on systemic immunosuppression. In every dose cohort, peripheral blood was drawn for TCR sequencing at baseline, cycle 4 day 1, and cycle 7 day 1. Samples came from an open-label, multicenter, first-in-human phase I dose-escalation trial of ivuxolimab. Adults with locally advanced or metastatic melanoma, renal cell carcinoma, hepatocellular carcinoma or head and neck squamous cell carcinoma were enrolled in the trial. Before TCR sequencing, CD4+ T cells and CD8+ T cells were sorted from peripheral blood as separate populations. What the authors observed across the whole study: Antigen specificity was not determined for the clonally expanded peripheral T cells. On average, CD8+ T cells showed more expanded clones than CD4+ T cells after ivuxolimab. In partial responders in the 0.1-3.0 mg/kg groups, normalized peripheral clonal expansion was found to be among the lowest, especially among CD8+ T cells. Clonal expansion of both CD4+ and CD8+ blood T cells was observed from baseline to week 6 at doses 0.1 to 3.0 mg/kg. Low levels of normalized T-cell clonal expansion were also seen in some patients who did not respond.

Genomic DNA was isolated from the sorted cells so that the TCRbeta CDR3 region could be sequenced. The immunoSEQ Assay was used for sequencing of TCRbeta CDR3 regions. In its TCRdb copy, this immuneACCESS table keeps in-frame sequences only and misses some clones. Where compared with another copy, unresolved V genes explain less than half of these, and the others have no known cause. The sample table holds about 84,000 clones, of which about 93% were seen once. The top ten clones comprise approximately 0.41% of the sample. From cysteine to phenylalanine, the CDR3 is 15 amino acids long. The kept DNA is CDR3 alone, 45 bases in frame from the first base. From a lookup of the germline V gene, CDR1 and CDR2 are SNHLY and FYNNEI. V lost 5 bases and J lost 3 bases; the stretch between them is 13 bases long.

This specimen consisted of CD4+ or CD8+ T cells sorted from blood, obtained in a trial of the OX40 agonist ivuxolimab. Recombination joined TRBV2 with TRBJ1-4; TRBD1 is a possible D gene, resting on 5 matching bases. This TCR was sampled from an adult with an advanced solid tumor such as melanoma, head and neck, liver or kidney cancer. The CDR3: CASSLGDAANEKLFF. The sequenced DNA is TGTGCCAGCAGTTTAGGGGACGCGGCTAATGAAAAACTGTTTTTT.